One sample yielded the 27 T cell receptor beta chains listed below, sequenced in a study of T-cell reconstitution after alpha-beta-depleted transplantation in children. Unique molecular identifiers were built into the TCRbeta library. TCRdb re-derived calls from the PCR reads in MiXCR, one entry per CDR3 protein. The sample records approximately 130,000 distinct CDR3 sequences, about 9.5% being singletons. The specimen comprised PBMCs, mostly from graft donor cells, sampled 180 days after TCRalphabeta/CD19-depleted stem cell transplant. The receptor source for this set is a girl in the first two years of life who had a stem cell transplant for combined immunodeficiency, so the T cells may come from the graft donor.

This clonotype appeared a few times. The CDR3 here is CSVSGLMNTEAFF. The DNA for the CDR3 is TGCAGCGTTTCTGGGTTGATGAACACTGAAGCTTTCTTT. The gene calls are TRBV29-1 and TRBJ1-1; no definite D call. Germline V gene data show CDR1 as SQVTM and CDR2 as ANQGSEA. With 5 bases removed from V and 0 bases from J, the gap between germline ends came to 10 bases. CDR3 length: 13 residues.

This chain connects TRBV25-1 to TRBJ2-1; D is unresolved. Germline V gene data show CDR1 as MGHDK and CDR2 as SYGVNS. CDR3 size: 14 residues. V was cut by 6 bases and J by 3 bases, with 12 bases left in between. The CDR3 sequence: CASSRAGLYNEQFF. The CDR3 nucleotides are TGTGCCAGCAGCCGTGCAGGTCTCTACAATGAGCAGTTCTTC.

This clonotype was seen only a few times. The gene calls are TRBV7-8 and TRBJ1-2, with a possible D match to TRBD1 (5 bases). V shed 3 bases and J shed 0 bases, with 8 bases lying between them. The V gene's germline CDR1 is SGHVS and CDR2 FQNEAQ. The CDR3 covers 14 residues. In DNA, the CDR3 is TGTGCCAGCAGCTTTTACAGGCCTAACTATGGCTACACCTTC. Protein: CASSFYRPNYGYTF. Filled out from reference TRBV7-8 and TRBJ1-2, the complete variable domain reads GAGVSQSPRYKVAKRGQDVALRCDPISGHVSLFWYQQALGQGPEFLTYFQNEAQLDKSGLPSDRFFAERPEGSVSTLKIQRTQQEDSAVYLCASSFYRPNYGYTFGSGTRLTVV.

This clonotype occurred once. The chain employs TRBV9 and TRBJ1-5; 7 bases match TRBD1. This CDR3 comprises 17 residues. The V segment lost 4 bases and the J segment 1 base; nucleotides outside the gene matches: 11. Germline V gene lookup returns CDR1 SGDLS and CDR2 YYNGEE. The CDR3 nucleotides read TGTGCCAGCAGCCCCCGGGACAGTGGAAAGAGCAATCAGCCCCAGCATTTT. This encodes CASSPRDSGKSNQPQHF. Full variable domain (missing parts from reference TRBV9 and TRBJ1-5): DSGVTQTPKHLITATGQRVTLRCSPRSGDLSVYWYQQSLDQGLQFLIQYYNGEERAKGNILERFSAQQFPDLHSELNLSSLELGDSALYFCASSPRDSGKSNQPQHFGDGTRLSIL.

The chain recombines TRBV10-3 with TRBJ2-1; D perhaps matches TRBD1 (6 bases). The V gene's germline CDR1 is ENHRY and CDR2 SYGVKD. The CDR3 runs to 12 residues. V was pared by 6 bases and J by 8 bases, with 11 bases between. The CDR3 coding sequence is TGTGCCATCAGGGACAGCTCAGATGAGCAGTTCTTC. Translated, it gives CAIRDSSDEQFF.

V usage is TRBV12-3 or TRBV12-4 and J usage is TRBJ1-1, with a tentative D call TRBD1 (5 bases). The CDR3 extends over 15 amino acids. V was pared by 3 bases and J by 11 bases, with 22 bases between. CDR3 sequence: CASSFLRGDSVGAFF. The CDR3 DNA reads TGTGCCAGCAGTTTTCTACGGGGGGACTCGGTGGGTGCTTTCTTT.

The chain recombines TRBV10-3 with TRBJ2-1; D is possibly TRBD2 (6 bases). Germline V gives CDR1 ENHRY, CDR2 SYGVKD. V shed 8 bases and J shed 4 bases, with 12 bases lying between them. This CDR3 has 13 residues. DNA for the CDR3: TGTGCCATCGGGGACTTGGGTTACAATGAGCAGTTCTTC. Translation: CAIGDLGYNEQFF.

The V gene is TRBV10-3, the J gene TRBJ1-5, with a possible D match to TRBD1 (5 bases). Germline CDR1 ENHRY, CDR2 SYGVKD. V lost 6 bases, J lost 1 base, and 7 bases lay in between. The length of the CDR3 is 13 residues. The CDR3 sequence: CAISRDSNQPQHF. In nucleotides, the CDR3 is TGTGCCATCAGCCGGGACAGCAATCAGCCCCAGCATTTT.

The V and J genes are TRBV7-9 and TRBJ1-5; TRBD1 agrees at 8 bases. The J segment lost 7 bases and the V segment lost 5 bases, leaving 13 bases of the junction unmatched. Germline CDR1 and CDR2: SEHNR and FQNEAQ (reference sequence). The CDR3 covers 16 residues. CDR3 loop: CASSLSGQGGRQPQHF. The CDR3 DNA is TGTGCCAGCAGCCTCTCTGGACAGGGCGGTAGGCAGCCCCAGCATTTT.

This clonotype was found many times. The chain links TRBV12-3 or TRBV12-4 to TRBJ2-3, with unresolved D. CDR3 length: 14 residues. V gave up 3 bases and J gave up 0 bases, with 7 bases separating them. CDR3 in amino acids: CASSFSPSTDTQYF. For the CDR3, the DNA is TGTGCCAGCAGTTTTTCGCCGAGCACAGATACGCAGTATTTT.

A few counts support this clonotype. The CDR3 here is CSARAAGQGNTGELFF. CDR3 DNA: TGCAGTGCTAGAGCAGCGGGACAGGGGAACACCGGGGAGCTGTTTTTT. This chain joins TRBV20-1 and TRBJ2-2; 9 bases are a match to TRBD1. The CDR3 runs to 16 residues. The germline V gene encodes CDR1 DFQATT and CDR2 SNEGSKA (reference sequence). V lost 1 base to trimming and J lost 1 base; unmatched junction nucleotides: 4.

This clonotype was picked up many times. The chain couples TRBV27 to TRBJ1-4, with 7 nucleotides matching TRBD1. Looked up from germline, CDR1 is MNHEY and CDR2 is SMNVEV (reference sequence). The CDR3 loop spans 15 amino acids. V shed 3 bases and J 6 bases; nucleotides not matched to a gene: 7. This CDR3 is CASSLRGRADEKLFF. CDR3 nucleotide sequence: TGTGCCAGCAGTTTGAGGGGGCGGGCGGATGAAAAACTGTTTTTT.

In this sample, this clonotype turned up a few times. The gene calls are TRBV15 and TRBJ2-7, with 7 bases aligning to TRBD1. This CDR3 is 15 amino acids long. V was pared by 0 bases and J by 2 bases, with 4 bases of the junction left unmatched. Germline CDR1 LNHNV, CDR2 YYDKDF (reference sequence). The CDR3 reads CATSREDRSTYEQYF. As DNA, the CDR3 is TGTGCCACCAGCAGAGAGGACAGGAGTACCTACGAGCAGTACTTC. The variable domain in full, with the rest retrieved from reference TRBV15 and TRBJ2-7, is DAMVIQNPRYQVTQFGKPVTLSCSQTLNHNVMYWYQQKSSQAPKLLFHYYDKDFNNEADTPDNFQSRRPNTSFCFLDIRSPGLGDTAMYLCATSREDRSTYEQYFGPGTRLTVT.

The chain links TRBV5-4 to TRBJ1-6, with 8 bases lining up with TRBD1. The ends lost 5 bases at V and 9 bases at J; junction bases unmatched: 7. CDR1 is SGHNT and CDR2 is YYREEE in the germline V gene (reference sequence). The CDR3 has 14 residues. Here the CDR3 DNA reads TGTGCCAGCAGTTTACAGGGGGTTGTTTCACCCCTCCACTTT. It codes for CASSLQGVVSPLHF.

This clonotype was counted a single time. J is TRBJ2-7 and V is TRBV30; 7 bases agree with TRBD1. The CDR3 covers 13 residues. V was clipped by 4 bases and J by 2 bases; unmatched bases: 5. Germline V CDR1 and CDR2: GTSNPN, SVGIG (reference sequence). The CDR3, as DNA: TGTGCCTGGACCAGGGACAGCACCTACGAGCAGTACTTC. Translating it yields CAWTRDSTYEQYF.

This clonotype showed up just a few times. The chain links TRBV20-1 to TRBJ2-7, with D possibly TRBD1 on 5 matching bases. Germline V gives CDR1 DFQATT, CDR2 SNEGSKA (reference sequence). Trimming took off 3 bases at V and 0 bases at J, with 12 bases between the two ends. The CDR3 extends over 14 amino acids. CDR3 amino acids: CSARDNRNSYEQYF. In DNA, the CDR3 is TGCAGTGCTAGGGACAACCGGAACTCCTACGAGCAGTACTTC.

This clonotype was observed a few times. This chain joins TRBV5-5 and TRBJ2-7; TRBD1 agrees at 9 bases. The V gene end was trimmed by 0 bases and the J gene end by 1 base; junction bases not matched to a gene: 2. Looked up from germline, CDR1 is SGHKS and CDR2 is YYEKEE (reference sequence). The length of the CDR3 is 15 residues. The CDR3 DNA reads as TGTGCCAGCAGCTTGGTCGGACAGGGGTCCTACGAGCAGTACTTC. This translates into CASSLVGQGSYEQYF.

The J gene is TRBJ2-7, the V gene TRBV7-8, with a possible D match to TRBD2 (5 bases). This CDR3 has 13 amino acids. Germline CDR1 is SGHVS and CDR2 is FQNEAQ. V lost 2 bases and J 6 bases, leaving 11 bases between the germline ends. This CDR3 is CASSLSRGGEQYF. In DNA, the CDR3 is TGTGCCAGCAGCTTATCTCGGGGTGGCGAGCAGTACTTC.

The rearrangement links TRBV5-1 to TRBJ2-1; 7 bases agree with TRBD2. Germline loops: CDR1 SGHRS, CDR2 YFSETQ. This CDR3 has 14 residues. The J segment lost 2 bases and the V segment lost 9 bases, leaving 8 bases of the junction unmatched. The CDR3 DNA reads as TGCGCCACCGGAAACGGGGGGACCTACAATGAGCAGTTCTTC. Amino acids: CATGNGGTYNEQFF.

CDR3 sequence: CSARAGTSWDEQFF. The CDR3 DNA is TGCAGTGCTAGAGCTGGGACATCATGGGATGAGCAGTTCTTC. This chain links TRBV20-1 with TRBJ2-1, with D tentatively TRBD1 (6 bases). V was clipped by 1 base and J by 8 bases, with 15 bases between them. The CDR3 runs to 14 residues. Germline loops: CDR1 DFQATT, CDR2 SNEGSKA (reference sequence).

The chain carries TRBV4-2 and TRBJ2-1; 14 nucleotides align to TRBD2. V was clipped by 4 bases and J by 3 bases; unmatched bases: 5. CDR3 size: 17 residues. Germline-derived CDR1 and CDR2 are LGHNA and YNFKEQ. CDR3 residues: CASSPGLAGVVYNEQFF. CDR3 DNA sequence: TGTGCCAGCAGCCCGGGACTAGCGGGAGTTGTCTACAATGAGCAGTTCTTC.

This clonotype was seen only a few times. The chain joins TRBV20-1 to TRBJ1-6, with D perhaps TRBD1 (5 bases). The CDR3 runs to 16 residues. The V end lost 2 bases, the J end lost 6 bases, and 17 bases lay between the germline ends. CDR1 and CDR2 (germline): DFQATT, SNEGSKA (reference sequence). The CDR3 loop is CSARRAYGGTNSPLHF. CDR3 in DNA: TGCAGTGCTAGAAGGGCATACGGGGGAACTAATTCACCCCTCCACTTT.

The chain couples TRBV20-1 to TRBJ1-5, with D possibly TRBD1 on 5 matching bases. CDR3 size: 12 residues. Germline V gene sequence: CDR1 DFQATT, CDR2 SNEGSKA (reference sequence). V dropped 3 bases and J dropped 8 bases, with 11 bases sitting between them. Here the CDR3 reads CSARRGWEPQHF. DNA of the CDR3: TGCAGTGCTAGGAGGGGATGGGAGCCCCAGCATTTT.

The DNA of the CDR3 is TGCAGCGTTGAGGGGCAGGGGGCGGGGGAGCAGTACTTC. Translated, it gives CSVEGQGAGEQYF. The chain is built from TRBV29-1 and TRBJ2-7; TRBD1 matches 8 bases. There are 13 residues in the CDR3. The V gene end was trimmed by 3 bases and the J gene end by 7 bases; junction bases not matched to a gene: 8. The germline V gene has CDR1 SQVTM and CDR2 ANQGSEA.

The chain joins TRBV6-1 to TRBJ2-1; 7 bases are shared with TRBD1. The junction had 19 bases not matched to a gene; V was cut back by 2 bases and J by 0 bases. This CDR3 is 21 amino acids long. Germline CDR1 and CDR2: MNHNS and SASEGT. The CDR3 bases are TGTGCCAGCAGTGAAAATCCCCGGGACAGCTGGACCCTGAGCTCCTACAATGAGCAGTTCTTC. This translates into CASSENPRDSWTLSSYNEQFF.

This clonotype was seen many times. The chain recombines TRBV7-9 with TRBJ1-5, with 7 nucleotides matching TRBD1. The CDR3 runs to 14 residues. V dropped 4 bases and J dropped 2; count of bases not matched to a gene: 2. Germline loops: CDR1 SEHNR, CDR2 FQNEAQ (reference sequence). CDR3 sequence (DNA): TGTGCCAGCAGCTACCAGGGGGGCAATCAGCCCCAGCATTTT. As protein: CASSYQGGNQPQHF.

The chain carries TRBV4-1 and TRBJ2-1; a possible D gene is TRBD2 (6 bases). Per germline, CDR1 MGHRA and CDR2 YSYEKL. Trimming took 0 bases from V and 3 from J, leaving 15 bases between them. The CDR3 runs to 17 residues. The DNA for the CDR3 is TGCGCCAGCAGCCAAGACCCTTTAGCGGCCCTCTACAATGAGCAGTTCTTC. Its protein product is CASSQDPLAALYNEQFF.